The sequence of this T cell receptor beta chain was determined in a study of T-cell reconstitution after alpha-beta-depleted transplantation in children. Study-level results: Expanded clones from the graft, numbering several hundred, reportedly supplied alpha-beta T cells about two months after transplant.

This clonotype appeared a few times. Antigen: not known. Germline V gene data show CDR1 as ENHRY and CDR2 as SYGVKD. The CDR3 consists of 17 residues. Trimming stripped 0 bases from V and 3 bases from J, with 17 bases between. TCRbeta library preparation incorporated unique molecular identifiers. TCRdb called the PCR reads again in MiXCR, with one record for every CDR3 protein. Of a few hundred thousand distinct CDR3 sequences in the sample, 15% to 20% are singletons; the top ten hold roughly 27%. This rearrangement joins TRBV10-3 to TRBJ1-1; D perhaps matches TRBD1 (6 bases). This material consisted of PBMCs, mostly from graft donor cells, taken 360 days after TCRalphabeta/CD19-depleted stem cell transplant. The receptor comes from a boy under three years old who had a stem cell transplant for Wiskott-Aldrich syndrome, so the T cells may come from the graft donor. The CDR3 protein is CAISESKGRGVDTEAFF. In DNA form, the CDR3 reads TGTGCCATCAGTGAGTCGAAAGGCAGGGGTGTGGACACTGAAGCTTTCTTT.